These 5 T cell receptor beta chains were all obtained from the same sample, sequenced in a study of blood T cells in healthy people across ages. For the second PCR, which ran for about 6 to 11 cycles, a sample-barcoded 5' primer and a J-beta primer mix were used. A single record per CDR3 protein comes from TCRdb applying MiXCR to the 5' RACE reads. Here the sample spans about 1,000,000 distinct CDR3 sequences, around 45% being singletons. The sequencing sample was made of blood. Source of these receptors: an older woman in good health.

With regard to this clonotype: This clone may be a read error of a much larger clone one base away. The chain is built from TRBV2 and TRBJ2-7; TRBD2 is a possible D gene (6 bases). CDR1 SNHLY and CDR2 FYNNEI come from the germline V gene. This CDR3 is built from 12 residues. The V gene lost 8 bases and the J gene lost 5 bases, with 13 bases spanning the gap. The DNA of the CDR3 is TGTGCCAGCGGTCTAGCGACCGACGAGCAGTACTTC. It yields the protein CASGLATDEQYF.

The J gene is TRBJ2-5, the V gene TRBV5-1; 8 bases are shared with TRBD1. V shed 4 bases and J 2 bases; nucleotides not matched to a gene: 13. The CDR3 loop spans 17 amino acids. Germline-derived CDR1 and CDR2 are SGHRS and YFSETQ. The CDR3 sequence: CASSAGQGLTGQETQYF. The CDR3 DNA is TGCGCCAGCAGCGCAGGACAGGGTTTAACGGGGCAAGAGACCCAGTACTTC.

The chain couples TRBV25-1 to TRBJ2-1; D is undetermined. Germline assignment: CDR1 MGHDK and CDR2 SYGVNS. This CDR3 has 11 residues. V lost 2 bases to trimming and J lost 15 bases, with 11 bases between them. The CDR3 DNA reads as TGTGCCAGCAGTGAAATAGGGAAGCGGTTCTTC. Protein: CASSEIGKRFF.

This rearrangement joins TRBV20-1 to TRBJ2-7, with unresolved D. The CDR3 length is 12 residues. CDR1 and CDR2 (germline): DFQATT, SNEGSKA (reference sequence). V gave up 3 bases and J gave up 4 bases, with 10 bases separating them. The CDR3 loop reads CSASPRRYEQYF. CDR3 bases: TGCAGTGCTAGTCCCCGGAGATACGAGCAGTACTTC.

The sample holds many counts of this clonotype. V and J are TRBV6-5 and TRBJ2-5; tentative D call: TRBD1 (5 bases). CDR1 is MNHEY, CDR2 SVGAGI, per germline. The CDR3 has 14 residues. Trimming removed 3 bases from V and 5 bases from J, with 13 bases in between. The CDR3 spells CASSYGTGVETQYF. In DNA, the CDR3 is TGTGCCAGCAGTTATGGCACAGGTGTGGAGACCCAGTACTTC.